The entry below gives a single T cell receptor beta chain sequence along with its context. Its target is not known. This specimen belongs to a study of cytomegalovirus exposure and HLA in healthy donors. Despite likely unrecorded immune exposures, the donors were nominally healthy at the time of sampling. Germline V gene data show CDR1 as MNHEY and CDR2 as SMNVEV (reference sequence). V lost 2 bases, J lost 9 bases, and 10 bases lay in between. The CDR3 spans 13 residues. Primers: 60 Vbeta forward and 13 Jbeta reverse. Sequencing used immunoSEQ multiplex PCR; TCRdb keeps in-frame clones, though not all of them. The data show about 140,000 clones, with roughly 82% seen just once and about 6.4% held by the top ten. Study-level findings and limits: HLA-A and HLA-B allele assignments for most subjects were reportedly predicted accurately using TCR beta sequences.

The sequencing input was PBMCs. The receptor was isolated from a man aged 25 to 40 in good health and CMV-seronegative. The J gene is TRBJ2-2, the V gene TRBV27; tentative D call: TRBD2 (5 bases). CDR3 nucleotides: TGTGCCAGCAGTTTAAAAGTAGCGCGGGAGCTGTTTTTT. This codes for CASSLKVARELFF.